The clone carrying this T cell receptor beta chain appeared a few times. Germline lookup yields CDR1 MNHNY and CDR2 SVGAGI (reference sequence). V lost 0 bases and J lost 10, with 7 bases in between. This CDR3 spans 12 amino acids. The data were taken from a study of beta chain features in type 1 diabetes. cDNA synthesis used the whole RNA isolate, giving expressed TCRB sequences. Assay: immunoSEQ multiplex PCR; the TCRdb copy retains only in-frame clones and omits some. The sample has about 900,000 clones; 17% are singletons. The chain has TRBV6-6 and TRBJ2-1; unclear D gene. The TCR was taken from a woman aged 18-35 years in good health. The sample was naive CD4+ T cells from blood. The CDR3 is CASSYSLYEQFF. In DNA, the CDR3 is TGTGCCAGCAGTTACTCGTTATACGAGCAGTTCTTC.